This T cell receptor (beta chain) was identified during a study of chemoradiotherapy in HPV16-positive cancers. The CDR3 has 16 amino acids. Losses at the gene ends were 3 bases for V and 2 bases for J; bases not matched to a gene: 10. Germline V gene lookup returns CDR1 SGHRS and CDR2 YFSETQ. The method was immunoSEQ multiplex PCR; TCRdb's version includes in-frame clones alone and lacks a portion of them. The repertoire holds about 68,000 clones, with almost 90% as singletons. Here the sequenced sample was blood, taken from a patient who underwent chemoradiotherapy. The sequence came from a human donor with HPV-associated anogenital cancer. The J gene is TRBJ2-7, the V gene TRBV5-1, with 8 bases fitting TRBD2. The chain's CDR3 is CASSSPREEGAYEQYF. CDR3 nucleotides: TGCGCCAGCAGCTCGCCGCGGGAGGAGGGGGCCTACGAGCAGTACTTC.